The 14 T cell receptor beta chains listed next were all sequenced from one sample in a study of T cell repertoires in cytomegalovirus infection. Their antigen targets remain unknown. TCRdb processed the reads anew with MiXCR; each CDR3 protein has one entry. The table has roughly 130,000 distinct CDR3 sequences, more than 20% seen once. The specimen was PBMCs, sequenced either directly or after in vitro stimulation (not recorded which). The receptors stem from a human donor in good health (CMV status not recorded). Some clones in this sample may be carry-over from other donors' samples.

This clonotype was recorded many times. The V and J genes are TRBV24-1 and TRBJ2-7; D possibly matches TRBD1 or TRBD2 (5 bases each). Trimming cost V 4 bases and J 4 bases, with 13 bases left between them. The CDR3 sequence is 14 residues long. CDR1 KGHDR and CDR2 SFDVKD come from the germline V gene. The chain's CDR3 is CATSESGTSYEQYF. DNA of the CDR3: TGTGCCACCAGTGAGTCCGGGACCAGTTACGAGCAGTACTTC.

This clonotype was seen at least ten times. The rearrangement uses TRBV7-2 and TRBJ2-3; the D gene is possibly TRBD1 (6 bases). V was trimmed by 5 bases and J by 4 bases, leaving 7 bases between them. The CDR3 is 12 residues long. From germline, CDR1 is SGHTA and CDR2 FQGNSA. The CDR3, as DNA: TGTGCCAGCAGCCCAGGGGCAGATACGCAGTATTTT. This sequence encodes CASSPGADTQYF.

This clonotype was seen many times. The chain links TRBV7-2 to TRBJ2-1; 7 bases fit TRBD1. With V trimmed by 5 bases and J by 5 bases, 9 bases remained unmatched. This CDR3 is built from 15 residues. From germline, CDR1 is SGHTA and CDR2 FQGNSA. CDR3 nucleotides: TGTGCCAGCAGCACCGGAGGACAGGCACACAATGAGCAGTTCTTC. This sequence encodes CASSTGGQAHNEQFF.

The V call is TRBV20-1, the J call TRBJ2-7; 12 bases line up with TRBD2. The CDR3 is made up of 17 amino acids. Germline values: CDR1 DFQATT, CDR2 SNEGSKA (reference sequence). Trimming removed 2 bases from V and 4 bases from J; junction bases left unmatched: 12. This CDR3 is CSARKPRLAGAGYEQYF. CDR3 DNA sequence: TGCAGTGCTAGAAAACCGAGACTAGCGGGAGCTGGGTACGAGCAGTACTTC.

There are many counts of this clonotype. The CDR3 DNA reads TGCAGTGCTAGAGACCGGACTAGCGGTGACAATGAGCAGTTCTTC. This sequence encodes CSARDRTSGDNEQFF. V is TRBV20-1 and J is TRBJ2-1; 10 nucleotides line up with TRBD2. Losses at the gene ends were 0 bases for V and 5 bases for J; bases not matched to a gene: 4. This CDR3 has 15 amino acids. Germline values: CDR1 DFQATT, CDR2 SNEGSKA (reference sequence).

The chain joins TRBV4-1 to TRBJ1-2; D call uncertain. V was clipped by 3 bases and J by 5 bases, with 16 bases between them. Germline loops: CDR1 MGHRA, CDR2 YSYEKL. This CDR3 region has 15 residues. The CDR3 spells CASSQSPVHGYGYTF. The CDR3 DNA is TGCGCCAGCAGCCAGAGTCCCGTTCATGGGTATGGCTACACCTTC.

This clonotype was seen a few times. The CDR3 here is CASSTGQGDTEAFF. For the CDR3, the DNA is TGTGCCAGTAGTACAGGACAGGGGGACACTGAAGCTTTCTTT. V usage is TRBV19 and J usage is TRBJ1-1; 10 bases agree with TRBD1. V lost 4 bases and J lost 3; bases outside the gene matches: 2. Germline V gene lookup returns CDR1 LNHDA and CDR2 SQIVND (reference sequence). The length of the CDR3 is 14 residues.

At least ten counts were recorded for this clonotype. The gene calls are TRBV28 and TRBJ2-5; the match to TRBD2 covers 9 bases. The J segment lost 3 bases and the V segment lost 5 bases, leaving 4 bases of the junction unmatched. Germline V CDR1 and CDR2: MDHEN, SYDVKM. The CDR3 extends over 14 amino acids. Here the CDR3 reads CASSLAGRKETQYF. CDR3 sequence (DNA): TGTGCCAGCAGTCTAGCGGGGAGGAAAGAGACCCAGTACTTC.

The V call is TRBV28, the J call TRBJ2-1, with TRBD2 matching 8 bases. In germline, CDR1 is MDHEN, CDR2 SYDVKM. The CDR3 runs to 14 residues. Trimming cost V 5 bases and J 1 base; bases outside gene matches: 1. Written as DNA, the CDR3 is TGTGCCAGCAGTAGCGGGAGTTCCTACAATGAGCAGTTCTTC. It codes for CASSSGSSYNEQFF.

In this sample, this clonotype turned up a few times. The chain employs TRBV27 and TRBJ1-5; D unresolved. The germline V gene has CDR1 MNHEY and CDR2 SMNVEV (reference sequence). This CDR3 is built from 15 residues. Between the trimmed V and J ends, which lost 5 bases and 0 bases, there was a span of 11 bases. CDR3 coding DNA: TGTGCCAGCAGTGCCGGGTCCGGTAGCAATCAGCCCCAGCATTTT. Its translation is CASSAGSGSNQPQHF.

The chain has TRBV6-1 and TRBJ2-5; tentatively, D is TRBD2 (5 bases). Germline CDR1 is MNHNS and CDR2 is SASEGT. Trimming shortened V by 11 bases and J by 5 bases, and 12 bases separated the two germline ends. CDR3 length: 11 residues. CDR3 in DNA: TGTGCCGCCCGGGGTTACGAGACCCAGTACTTC. It specifies CAARGYETQYF.

The V call is TRBV14, the J call TRBJ2-1, with 7 bases lining up with TRBD2. This CDR3 has 17 residues. From germline, CDR1 is SGHDN and CDR2 FVKESK. The junction had 10 bases not matched to a gene; V was cut back by 1 base and J by 4 bases. CDR3 region: CASSQGYPSGNYNEQFF. DNA of the CDR3: TGTGCCAGCAGCCAAGGGTATCCTAGCGGTAATTACAATGAGCAGTTCTTC.

This clonotype has a handful of counts. The chain couples TRBV5-1 to TRBJ2-7, with D possibly being TRBD1 (6 bases). The CDR3 totals 17 residues. Looked up from germline, CDR1 is SGHRS and CDR2 is YFSETQ. V lost 4 bases and J 0 bases, leaving 20 bases between the germline ends. CDR3 protein: CASSATTGPYSSYEQYF. In DNA, the CDR3 is TGCGCCAGCAGCGCAACTACAGGGCCCTACAGCTCCTACGAGCAGTACTTC. Complete variable domain (other parts from reference TRBV5-1 and TRBJ2-7): KAGVTQTPRYLIKTRGQQVTLSCSPISGHRSVSWYQQTPGQGLQFLFEYFSETQRNKGNFPGRFSGRQFSNSRSEMNVSTLELGDSALYLCASSATTGPYSSYEQYFGPGTRLTVT.

The V call is TRBV12-3 or TRBV12-4, the J call TRBJ1-2; 8 bases align to TRBD1. This CDR3 region has 15 residues. V trimming: 5 bases; J trimming: 5 bases; junction bases outside the gene matches: 10. The chain's CDR3 is CASSLLRQGAYGYTF. The CDR3 bases are TGTGCCAGCAGTCTCCTTCGGCAGGGGGCATATGGCTACACCTTC.